These T cell receptor beta chains were read from a single sample in a study of cytomegalovirus exposure and HLA in healthy donors. Profiled with immunoSEQ multiplex PCR; TCRdb holds only in-frame clones, not every one. The data hold 150,000 or so clones, with 73% observed a single time. What was sequenced was PBMCs. These receptors originate from a woman between 18 and 30 years old in good health and CMV-seronegative. Each CDR3 is given with its conserved first and last residue. A D gene is named only where the DNA matches it firmly. Only some rows state a clone size, as once, few, many or a class for expanded clones.

TRBV7-6,TRBJ2-1,.,once,TGTGCCAGCAGCTTAGTATTCGGTGGGACTGGAAAGACGAGCTCCTACAATGAGCAGTTCTTC,CASSLVFGGTGKTSSYNEQFF
TRBV19,TRBJ1-4,TRBD1,.,TGTGCCAGTAGTATCTGGGACAGGGGTCTTGGTAATGAAAAACTGTTTTTT,CASSIWDRGLGNEKLFF
TRBV12-5,TRBJ1-6,.,.,TGTGCTAGTGGTTTGGACGCGGCCTTTCCCCACTTT,CASGLDAAFPHF
TRBV10-3,TRBJ1-1,TRBD1,once,TGTGCCATCAGTGAGTACAGGGGCACTGAAGCTTTCTTT,CAISEYRGTEAFF
TRBV6-4,TRBJ2-7,TRBD2,.,TGTGCCAGCAGTGAAGAGGCTAGCGGGGGCTACGAGCAGTACTTC,CASSEEASGGYEQYF
TRBV19,TRBJ1-1,.,.,TGTGCCAGTACCCTGGGGAGTCGGTACACTGAAGCTTTCTTT,CASTLGSRYTEAFF
TRBV29-1,TRBJ2-4,.,.,TGCAGCGTTGGGACAGATACCCTAGCCAAAAACATTCAGTACTTC,CSVGTDTLAKNIQYF
TRBV6-4,TRBJ2-1,TRBD2,few,TGTGCCAGCAGTCCTAGCGGGAGCTCCTACAATGAGCAGTTCTTC,CASSPSGSSYNEQFF
TRBV6-1,TRBJ1-2,TRBD1,.,TGTGCCAGCAGCGCAGGACAGGGGCTTGGCTACACCTTC,CASSAGQGLGYTF
TRBV4-3,TRBJ1-5,TRBD1,.,TGCGCCAGCAGCCCAGATCGGACAGGGAATCAGCCCCAGCATTTT,CASSPDRTGNQPQHF
TRBV29-1,TRBJ2-1,.,.,TGCAGCGTTGGCGGGGAACCATACAATGAGCAGTTCTTC,CSVGGEPYNEQFF
TRBV15,TRBJ2-2,.,.,TGTGCCACCAGCCTCGGAGTGGCAGGGGAGCTGTTTTTT,CATSLGVAGELFF
TRBV7-2,TRBJ1-5,TRBD1,.,TGTGCCAGCAGCTTAGACAGGGGGCATCAGCCCCAGCATTTT,CASSLDRGHQPQHF
TRBV29-1,TRBJ1-1,.,.,TGCAGCGTTGAAGACAGGGTATGGAACACTGAAGCTTTCTTT,CSVEDRVWNTEAFF
TRBV5-6,TRBJ1-6,TRBD1,.,TGTGCCAGCAGCAGGACAGGGGCTCTTAATTCACCCCTCCACTTT,CASSRTGALNSPLHF
TRBV9,TRBJ1-6,.,.,TGTGCCAGCAGCGTAGGAGGGGGGGCTGGGTCACCCCTCCACTTT,CASSVGGGAGSPLHF
TRBV20-1,TRBJ1-1,.,.,TGCAGTGCTAGAGGGCAGGGGAAAGCTTTCTTT,CSARGQGKAFF
TRBV5-4,TRBJ1-2,.,once,TGTGCCAGCAGCTTGGCCGTCAGCGTCAACTATGGCTACACCTTC,CASSLAVSVNYGYTF
TRBV18,TRBJ2-5,.,once,TGTGCCAGCTCACCCCAACGAAACTCGCGAGAGACCCAGTACTTC,CASSPQRNSRETQYF
TRBV14,TRBJ2-7,.,.,TGTGCCAGCAGCCAAGATCAGAGGACAGTCTACGAGCAGTACTTC,CASSQDQRTVYEQYF
TRBV30,TRBJ1-3,.,few,TGTGCCTGGAAACGGTCTGGAAACACCATATATTTT,CAWKRSGNTIYF
TRBV19,TRBJ2-4,TRBD1,.,TGTGCCACTTCACAGGGGAGACTAGCCAAAAACATTCAGTACTTC,CATSQGRLAKNIQYF
TRBV18,TRBJ2-5,TRBD2,.,TGTGCCAGCTCATCTGCCGGGAGGGAGACCCAGTACTTC,CASSSAGRETQYF
TRBV19,TRBJ2-2,.,once,TGTGCCAGTAGTTCACGGGGGACCAACACCGGGGAGCTGTTTTTT,CASSSRGTNTGELFF
TRBV7-9,TRBJ1-6,TRBD1,.,TGTTCCAGCAGCCCCGGACAGGGGGATTCACCCCTCCACTTT,CSSSPGQGDSPLHF
TRBV29-1,TRBJ2-7,TRBD1,.,TGCAGCGCCCTAAGACAGGGGAAGCCGTACGAGCAGTACTTC,CSALRQGKPYEQYF
TRBV12-5,TRBJ2-1,TRBD2,.,TGTGCTAGTCAACGAGGACTAGCGGGGGTCAATGAGCAGTTCTTC,CASQRGLAGVNEQFF
TRBV27,TRBJ2-2,.,.,TGTGCCAGCAGATTCAGGGTTGCGGGGACCGGGGAGCTGTTTTTT,CASRFRVAGTGELFF
TRBV5-1,TRBJ2-3,.,few,TGCGCCAGCAGCTTTAGAGTCACAGATACGCAGTATTTT,CASSFRVTDTQYF
TRBV30,TRBJ2-5,TRBD2,.,TGTGCCTGGAGTGGGACTAGCGGGACCTTCGGGACCCAGTACTTC,CAWSGTSGTFGTQYF
TRBV11-2,TRBJ2-1,.,.,TGTGCCAGCAGCTCTAGATTGTCCTCCTACAATGAGCAGTTCTTC,CASSSRLSSYNEQFF
TRBV7-2,TRBJ2-1,TRBD2,.,TGTGCCAGCAGCTCTCAGCGGGGGGCCTACAATGAGCAGTTCTTC,CASSSQRGAYNEQFF
TRBV7-2,TRBJ1-2,TRBD1,.,TGTGCCAGCAGCTTGAACCCGACAGGGGGTGGTGGCTACACCTTC,CASSLNPTGGGGYTF
TRBV7-2,TRBJ2-3,.,.,TGTGCCAGCAGCCCTCAGGCTAGCGTGGCAGATACGCAGTATTTT,CASSPQASVADTQYF
TRBV5-6,TRBJ1-4,.,once,TGTGCCAGCACCCGAACGTGGTCCCCGGATGAAAAACTGTTTTTT,CASTRTWSPDEKLFF
TRBV29-1,TRBJ2-7,TRBD1,.,TGCAGCGTTGAGTATATGCCAGGGGGCGAATTGAGCTCCTACGAGCAGTACTTC,CSVEYMPGGELSSYEQYF
TRBV5-1,TRBJ2-1,TRBD2,.,TGCGCCAGCAGCTTGTACGGACTAGCGGGAGGCAATGAGCAGTTCTTC,CASSLYGLAGGNEQFF